One and the same sample provided the 3 T cell receptor beta chains below, sequenced in a study of cytomegalovirus exposure and HLA in healthy donors. PCR amplification relied on 60 Vbeta primers (plus 13 Jbeta primers). Method: immunoSEQ multiplex PCR; TCRdb's copy keeps in-frame clones and lacks some. Counted here are about 200,000 clones, approximately 86% occurring once; the ten biggest clones make up approximately 0.31%. Material: PBMCs. The receptors here all came from a woman aged 25 to 45 in good health and CMV-seronegative.

This rearrangement joins TRBV18 to TRBJ2-2; maybe TRBD1 (6 bases). The ends were cut back, 2 bases at V and 7 bases at J, with 17 bases in the middle. The CDR3 length is 16 residues. Germline lookup yields CDR1 KGHSH and CDR2 LQKENI. As DNA, the CDR3 is TGTGCCAGCTCACCAGTTGGACAGAGGTTTAACGGGGAGCTGTTTTTT. Translating it yields CASSPVGQRFNGELFF.

This chain joins TRBV9 and TRBJ2-1; 12 bases match TRBD2. The CDR3 consists of 14 residues. V was pared by 0 bases and J by 10 bases, with 2 bases of the junction left unmatched. Germline CDR1 reads SGDLS; CDR2 reads YYNGEE. The CDR3 protein is CASSVVLAGGEQFF. The CDR3 DNA reads as TGTGCCAGCAGCGTAGTACTAGCGGGAGGAGAGCAGTTCTTC.

The chain carries TRBV28 and TRBJ1-4, with D tentatively TRBD1 (5 bases). Germline CDR1 MDHEN, CDR2 SYDVKM. This CDR3 contains 12 residues. The V end was cut by 8 bases, the J end by 13 bases, with 17 bases between. The CDR3 DNA follows: TGTGCCAGCTCAAGGTGGGCGGGGGGACTGTTTTTT. Protein product: CASSRWAGGLFF.